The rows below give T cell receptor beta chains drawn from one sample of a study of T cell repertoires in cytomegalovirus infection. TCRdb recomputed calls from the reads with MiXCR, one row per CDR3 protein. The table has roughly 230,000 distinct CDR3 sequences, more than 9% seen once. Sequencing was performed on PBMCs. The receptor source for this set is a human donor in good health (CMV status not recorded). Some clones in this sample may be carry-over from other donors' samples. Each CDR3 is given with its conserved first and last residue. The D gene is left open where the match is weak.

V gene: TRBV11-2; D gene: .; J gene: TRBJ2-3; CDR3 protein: CASSSPQPGLDTGTQYF
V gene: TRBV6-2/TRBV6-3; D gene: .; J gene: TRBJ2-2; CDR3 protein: CASSPQGDRNGELFF
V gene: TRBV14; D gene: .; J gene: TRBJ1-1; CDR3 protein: CASSHLARGRMNTEAFF
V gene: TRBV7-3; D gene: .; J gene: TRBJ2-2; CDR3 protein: CASSRSAGQNTGELFF
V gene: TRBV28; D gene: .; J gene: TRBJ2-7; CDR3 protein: CASSLRGLWQYF
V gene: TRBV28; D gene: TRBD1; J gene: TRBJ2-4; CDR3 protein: CASSGTGGLAKNIQYF
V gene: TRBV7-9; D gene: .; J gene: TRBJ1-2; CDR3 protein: CASSLADTLYGYTF
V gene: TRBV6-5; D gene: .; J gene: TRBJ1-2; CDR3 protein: CASSYTTNYGYTF
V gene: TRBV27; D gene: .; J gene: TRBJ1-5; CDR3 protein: CASSLSRGGQPQHF
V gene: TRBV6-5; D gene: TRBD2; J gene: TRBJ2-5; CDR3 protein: CASSYGGRSETQYF
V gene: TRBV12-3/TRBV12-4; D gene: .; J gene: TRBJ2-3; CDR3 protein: CASSPAGALTDTQYF
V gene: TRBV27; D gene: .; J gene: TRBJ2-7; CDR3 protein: CASTLRTDRYEQYF
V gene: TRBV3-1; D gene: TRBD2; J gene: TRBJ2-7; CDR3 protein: CASSPKRTSGGYEQYF
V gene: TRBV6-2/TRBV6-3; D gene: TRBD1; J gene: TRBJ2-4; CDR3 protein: CASGRPTGGSKNIQYF
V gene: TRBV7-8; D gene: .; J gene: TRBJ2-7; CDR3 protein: CASSLEGPSYEQYF
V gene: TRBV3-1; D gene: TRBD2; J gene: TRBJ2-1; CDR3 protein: CASSPGTSGHNEQFF
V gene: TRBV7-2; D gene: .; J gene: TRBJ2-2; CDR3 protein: CASSTSGGGLVGGELFF
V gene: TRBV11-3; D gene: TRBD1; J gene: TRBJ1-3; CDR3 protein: CASSSTGAFSGNTIYF
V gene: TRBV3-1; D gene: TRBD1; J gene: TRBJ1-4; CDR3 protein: CASSPLRTGGAVEKLFF
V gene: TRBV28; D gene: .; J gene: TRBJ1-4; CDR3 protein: CASRSANEKLFF
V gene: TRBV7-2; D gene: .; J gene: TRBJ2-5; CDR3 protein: CASSQGGGEVTQYF
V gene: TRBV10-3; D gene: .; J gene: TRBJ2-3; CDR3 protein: CAISDPVADTQYF
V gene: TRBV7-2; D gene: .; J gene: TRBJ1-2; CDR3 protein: CASSLDGVIYGYTF
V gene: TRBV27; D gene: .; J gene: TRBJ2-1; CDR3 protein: CASSTVPGFGYNEQFF
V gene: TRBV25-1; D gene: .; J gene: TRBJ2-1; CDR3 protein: CASSERGINEQFF
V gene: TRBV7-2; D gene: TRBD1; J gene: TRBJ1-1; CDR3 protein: CASSLSRDRGRWGSEAFF
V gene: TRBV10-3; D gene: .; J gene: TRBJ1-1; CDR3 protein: CAISEIARGNTEAFF
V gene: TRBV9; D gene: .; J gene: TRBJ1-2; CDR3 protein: CASSLEDHYGYTF
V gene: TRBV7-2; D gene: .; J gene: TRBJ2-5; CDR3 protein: CASSFQRQLAQTQYF
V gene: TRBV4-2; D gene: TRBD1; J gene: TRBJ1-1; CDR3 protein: CASSPTRDRGTEAFF
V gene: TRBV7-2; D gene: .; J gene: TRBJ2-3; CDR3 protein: CASGGSTDTQYF
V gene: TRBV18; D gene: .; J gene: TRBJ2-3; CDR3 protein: CASSPGRSSTDTQYF
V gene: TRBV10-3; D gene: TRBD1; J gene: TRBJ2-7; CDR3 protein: CAISADRGSYEQYF
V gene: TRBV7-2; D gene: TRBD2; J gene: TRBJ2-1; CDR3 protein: CASSFTSGSNNEQFF
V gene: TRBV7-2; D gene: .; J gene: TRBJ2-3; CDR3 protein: CASSFGEAGTDTQYF
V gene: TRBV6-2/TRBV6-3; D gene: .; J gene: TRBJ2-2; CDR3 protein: CASRLGPNTGELFF
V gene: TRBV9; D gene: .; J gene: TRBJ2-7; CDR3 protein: CASSPTPGQDYEQYF
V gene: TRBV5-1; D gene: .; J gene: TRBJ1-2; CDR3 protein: CASSLEGNYGYTF
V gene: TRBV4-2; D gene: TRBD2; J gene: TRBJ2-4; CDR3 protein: CASSQESTSGGNIQYF
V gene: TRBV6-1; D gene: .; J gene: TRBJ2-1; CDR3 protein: CASKTSETGPNEQFF
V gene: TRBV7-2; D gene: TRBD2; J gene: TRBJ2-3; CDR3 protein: CASTPLRGGTDTQYF
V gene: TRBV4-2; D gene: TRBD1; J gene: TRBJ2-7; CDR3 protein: CASSQDSTPGQGSLQYF
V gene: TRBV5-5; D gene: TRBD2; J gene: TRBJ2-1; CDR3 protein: CASSHGSGNNEQFF